This TCR beta chain was identified in a study of T cell repertoires in aging, cancer and after chemotherapy. Overall study context: Repeat sampling of healthy donors over several months to years showed clear clonal overlap.

The template was genomic DNA from peripheral blood, not RNA. A mixed TRB-A/B primer pool amplified rearranged TRB by multiplex touch-down PCR. TCRdb recomputed calls from the multiplex PCR reads with MiXCR, one row per CDR3 protein. The sample lists about 12,000 distinct CDR3 sequences; 31% were seen once. The CDR3 runs to 13 residues. The germline V and J ends were trimmed by 3 bases and 2 bases, with 7 bases remaining between them. The germline CDR1 and CDR2 sequences are SGHAT and FQDESV (reference sequence). Sequencing used blood. The gene calls are TRBV11-1 and TRBJ1-1; no reliable D call. This receptor was taken from a human donor in good health. The donor label of this sample is uncertain. The CDR3 nucleotides read TGTGCCAGCAGCTTCCGTCGTAACACTGAAGCTTTCTTT. Protein: CASSFRRNTEAFF. Full variable domain (rest looked up from reference TRBV11-1 and TRBJ1-1): EAEVAQSPRYKITEKSQAVAFWCDPISGHATLYWYRQILGQGPELLVQFQDESVVDDSQLPKDRFSAERLKGVDSTLKIQPAELGDSAMYLCASSFRRNTEAFFGQGTRLTVV.